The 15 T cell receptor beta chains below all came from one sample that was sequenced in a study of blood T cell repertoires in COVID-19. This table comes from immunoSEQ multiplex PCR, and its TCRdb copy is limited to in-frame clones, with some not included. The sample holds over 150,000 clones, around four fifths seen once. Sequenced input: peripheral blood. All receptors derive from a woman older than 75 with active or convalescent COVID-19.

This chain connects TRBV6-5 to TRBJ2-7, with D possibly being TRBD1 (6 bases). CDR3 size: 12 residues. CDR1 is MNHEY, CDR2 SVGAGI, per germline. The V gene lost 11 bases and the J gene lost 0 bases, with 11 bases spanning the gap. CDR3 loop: CAVQGRSYEQYF. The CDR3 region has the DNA TGTGCCGTACAGGGTCGCTCCTACGAGCAGTACTTC.

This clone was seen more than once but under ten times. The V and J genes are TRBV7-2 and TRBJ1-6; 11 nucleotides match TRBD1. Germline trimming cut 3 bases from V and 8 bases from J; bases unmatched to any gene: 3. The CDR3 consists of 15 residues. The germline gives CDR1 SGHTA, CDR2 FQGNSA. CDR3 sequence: CASSFGTGGYSPLHF. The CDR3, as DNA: TGTGCCAGCAGCTTTGGGACAGGGGGTTATTCACCCCTCCACTTT. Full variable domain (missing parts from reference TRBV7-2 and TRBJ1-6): GAGVSQSPSNKVTEKGKDVELRCDPISGHTALYWYRQSLGQGLEFLIYFQGNSAPDKSGLPSDRFSAERTGGSVSTLTIQRTQQEDSAVYLCASSFGTGGYSPLHFGNGTRLTVT.

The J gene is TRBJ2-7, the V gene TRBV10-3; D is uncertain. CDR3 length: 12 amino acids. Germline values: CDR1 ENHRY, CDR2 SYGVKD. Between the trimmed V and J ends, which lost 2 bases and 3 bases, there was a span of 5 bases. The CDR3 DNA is TGTGCCATCAGTGAGGCAGACTACGAGCAGTACTTC. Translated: CAISEADYEQYF.

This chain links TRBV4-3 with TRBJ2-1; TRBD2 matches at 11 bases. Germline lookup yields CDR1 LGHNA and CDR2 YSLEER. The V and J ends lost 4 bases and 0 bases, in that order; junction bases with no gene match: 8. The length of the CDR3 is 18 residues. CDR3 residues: CASSRVLAGASSYNEQFF. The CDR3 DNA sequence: TGCGCCAGCAGCCGAGTACTAGCGGGGGCTAGCTCCTACAATGAGCAGTTCTTC.

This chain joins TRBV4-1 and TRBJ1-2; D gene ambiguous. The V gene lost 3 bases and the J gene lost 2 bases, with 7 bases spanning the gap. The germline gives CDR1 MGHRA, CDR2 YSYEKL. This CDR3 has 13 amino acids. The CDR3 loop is CASSQAGNYGYTF. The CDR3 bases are TGCGCCAGCAGCCAGGCGGGCAACTATGGCTACACCTTC.

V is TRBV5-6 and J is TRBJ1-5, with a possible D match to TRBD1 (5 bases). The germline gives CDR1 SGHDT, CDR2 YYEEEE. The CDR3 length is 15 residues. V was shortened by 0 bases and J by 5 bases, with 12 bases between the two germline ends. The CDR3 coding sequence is TGTGCCAGCAGCTTGGGGCAGGGCTCCTATCAGCCCCAGCATTTT. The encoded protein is CASSLGQGSYQPQHF.

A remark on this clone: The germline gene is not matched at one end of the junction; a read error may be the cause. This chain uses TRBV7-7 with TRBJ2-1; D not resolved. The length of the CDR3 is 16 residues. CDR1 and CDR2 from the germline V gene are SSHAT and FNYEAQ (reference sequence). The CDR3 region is CASSTPPRYPYNEQFF. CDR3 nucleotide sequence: TGTGCTAGCAGCACCCCGCCCAGGTACCCCTACAATGAGCAGTTCTTC.

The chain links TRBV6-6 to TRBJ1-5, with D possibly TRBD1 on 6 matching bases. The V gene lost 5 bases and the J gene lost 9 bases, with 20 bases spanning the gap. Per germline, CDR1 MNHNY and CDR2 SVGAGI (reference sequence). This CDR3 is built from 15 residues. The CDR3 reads CASSTNRDTLGPQHF. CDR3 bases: TGTGCCAGCAGTACCAATCGGGACACTCTTGGGCCCCAGCATTTT.

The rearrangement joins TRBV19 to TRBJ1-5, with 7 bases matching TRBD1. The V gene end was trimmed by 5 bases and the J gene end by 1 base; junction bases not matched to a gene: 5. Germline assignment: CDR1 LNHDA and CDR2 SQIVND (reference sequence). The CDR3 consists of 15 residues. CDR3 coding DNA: TGTGCCAGTAGTTTCGGGACAGAAAGCAATCAGCCCCAGCATTTT. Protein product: CASSFGTESNQPQHF.

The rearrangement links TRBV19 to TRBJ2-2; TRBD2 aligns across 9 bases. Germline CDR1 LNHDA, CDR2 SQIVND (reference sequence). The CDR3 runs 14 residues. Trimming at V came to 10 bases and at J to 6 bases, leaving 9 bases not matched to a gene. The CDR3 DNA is TGTGCCACTGGGGCTAGCGGGGCTCCCGGGGAGCTGTTTTTT. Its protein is CATGASGAPGELFF. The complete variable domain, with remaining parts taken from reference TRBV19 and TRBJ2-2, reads DGGITQSPKYLFRKEGQNVTLSCEQNLNHDAMYWYRQDPGQGLRLIYYSQIVNDFQKGDIAEGYSVSREKKESFPLTVTSAQKNPTAFYLCATGASGAPGELFFGEGSRLTVL.

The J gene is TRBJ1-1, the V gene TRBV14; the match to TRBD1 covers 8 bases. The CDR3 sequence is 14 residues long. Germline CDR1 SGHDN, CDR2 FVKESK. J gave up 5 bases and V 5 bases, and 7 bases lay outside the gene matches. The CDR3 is CASSDRGGGTEAFF. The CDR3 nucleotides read TGTGCCAGCAGCGACAGGGGAGGAGGGACTGAAGCTTTCTTT.

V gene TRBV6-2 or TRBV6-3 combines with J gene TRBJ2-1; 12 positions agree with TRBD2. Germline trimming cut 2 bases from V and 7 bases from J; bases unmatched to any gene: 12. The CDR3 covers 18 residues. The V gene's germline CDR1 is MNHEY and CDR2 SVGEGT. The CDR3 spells CASSYPTRGLAGLNEQFF. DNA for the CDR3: TGTGCCAGCAGTTACCCAACCAGAGGACTAGCGGGGCTTAATGAGCAGTTCTTC.

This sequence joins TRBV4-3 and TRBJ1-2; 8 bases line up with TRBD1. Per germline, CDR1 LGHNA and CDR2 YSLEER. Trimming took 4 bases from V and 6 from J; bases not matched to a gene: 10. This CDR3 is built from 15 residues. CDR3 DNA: TGCGCCAGCAGCCCACAACCGGGACAGGTAGATGGCTACACCTTC. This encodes CASSPQPGQVDGYTF.

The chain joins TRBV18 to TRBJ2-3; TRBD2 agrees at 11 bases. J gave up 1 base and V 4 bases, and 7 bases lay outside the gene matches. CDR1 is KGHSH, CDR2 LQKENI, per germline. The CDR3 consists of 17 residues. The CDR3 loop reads CASSRSLLAGGTDTQYF. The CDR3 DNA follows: TGTGCCAGCTCACGTAGCCTACTAGCGGGGGGCACAGATACGCAGTATTTT.

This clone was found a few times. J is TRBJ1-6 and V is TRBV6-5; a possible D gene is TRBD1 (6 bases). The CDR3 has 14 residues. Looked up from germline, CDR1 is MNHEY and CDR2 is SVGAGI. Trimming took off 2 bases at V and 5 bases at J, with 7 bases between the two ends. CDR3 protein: CASSYTGNNSPLHF. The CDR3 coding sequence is TGTGCCAGCAGTTACACAGGGAATAATTCACCCCTCCACTTT.